This is a list of T cell receptor beta chains from one sample in a study of blood T cell repertoires in COVID-19. Sequencing was performed with immunoSEQ multiplex PCR; in TCRdb, only in-frame clones are kept and a portion is missing. The sample holds some 150,000 clones, 70% to 90% seen once. The specimen sequenced was peripheral blood. These receptors all come from a human donor with acute or convalescent COVID-19. The donor label of this sample is uncertain. Both conserved end residues are part of each CDR3. Fields, in order: clone size, D gene, J gene, V gene, CDR3 DNA, CDR3 protein. A D gene is named only where the DNA matches it firmly. A clone size is listed for some rows: how often the clone was seen (once, few, many), or a class if it is expanded.

clone size: NA; D gene: TRBD1; J gene: TRBJ2-1; V gene: TRBV24-1; CDR3 DNA: TGTGCCACCAGTGGGCAAACCGGACAGGCCTCCTACAATGAGCAGTTCTTC; CDR3 protein: CATSGQTGQASYNEQFF
clone size: NA; D gene: NA; J gene: TRBJ1-6; V gene: TRBV7-2; CDR3 DNA: TGTGCCAGCAGCTTATGGGTCGAGGGAAATTCACCCCTCCACTTT; CDR3 protein: CASSLWVEGNSPLHF
clone size: NA; D gene: TRBD1; J gene: TRBJ1-5; V gene: TRBV18; CDR3 DNA: TGTGCCAGCTCATCCATCCGGGACAGGACTGCGGGTCAGCCCCAGCATTTT; CDR3 protein: CASSSIRDRTAGQPQHF
clone size: NA; D gene: NA; J gene: TRBJ1-1; V gene: TRBV5-4; CDR3 DNA: TGTGCCAGCAGCTACCCATCAGGGGATGCAGCTTTCTTT; CDR3 protein: CASSYPSGDAAFF
clone size: NA; D gene: NA; J gene: TRBJ1-5; V gene: TRBV2; CDR3 DNA: TGTGCCAGCAGTTGGAGGCTTAAGGATAGCAATCAGCCCCAGCATTTT; CDR3 protein: CASSWRLKDSNQPQHF
clone size: NA; D gene: TRBD2; J gene: TRBJ2-1; V gene: TRBV6-5; CDR3 DNA: TGTGCCAGCGGACTTACTAGCGGGGGATTCAATGAGCAGTTCTTC; CDR3 protein: CASGLTSGGFNEQFF
clone size: NA; D gene: NA; J gene: TRBJ1-3; V gene: TRBV6-5; CDR3 DNA: TGTGCCAGCAGTTCCAGTTGGGGGGCTGGAAACACCATATATTTT; CDR3 protein: CASSSSWGAGNTIYF
clone size: NA; D gene: TRBD1; J gene: TRBJ1-3; V gene: TRBV28; CDR3 DNA: TGTGCCAGCATATCCGGGACAGACAACTCTGGAAACACCATATATTTT; CDR3 protein: CASISGTDNSGNTIYF
clone size: NA; D gene: NA; J gene: TRBJ1-5; V gene: TRBV6-1; CDR3 DNA: TGTGCCAGCAGTGAACTCGACAGATTCAGCAATCAGCCCCAGCATTTT; CDR3 protein: CASSELDRFSNQPQHF
clone size: NA; D gene: TRBD1; J gene: TRBJ2-1; V gene: TRBV27; CDR3 DNA: TGTGCCAGCTCTCCGGGACAGGGGAACAATGAGCAGTTCTTC; CDR3 protein: CASSPGQGNNEQFF
clone size: NA; D gene: NA; J gene: TRBJ1-5; V gene: TRBV14; CDR3 DNA: TGTGCCAGCAGCCAAGACGACAGTCAGCCCCAGCATTTT; CDR3 protein: CASSQDDSQPQHF
clone size: NA; D gene: NA; J gene: TRBJ2-5; V gene: TRBV5-6; CDR3 DNA: TGTGCCAGCAGCTTGTTTGCGGGGCTCCAAGAGACCCAGTACTTC; CDR3 protein: CASSLFAGLQETQYF
clone size: NA; D gene: NA; J gene: TRBJ1-5; V gene: TRBV10-3; CDR3 DNA: TGTGCCATCAGGGAACAGGGCGGTGGCAATCAGCCCCAGCATTTT; CDR3 protein: CAIREQGGGNQPQHF
clone size: once; D gene: TRBD1; J gene: TRBJ2-7; V gene: TRBV5-1; CDR3 DNA: TGCGCCAGCAGCTTAGGACAGGGGAAGGGCTACGAGCAGTACTTC; CDR3 protein: CASSLGQGKGYEQYF
clone size: NA; D gene: TRBD2; J gene: TRBJ2-3; V gene: TRBV2; CDR3 DNA: TGTGCCGGCGATACCGGGGGGGCCAGAGCAGATACGCAGTATTTT; CDR3 protein: CAGDTGGARADTQYF
clone size: NA; D gene: TRBD1; J gene: TRBJ2-1; V gene: TRBV9; CDR3 DNA: TGTGCCAGCAGCGTAGTAGGGGACAGGACGCCGTGGCAGTTCTTC; CDR3 protein: CASSVVGDRTPWQFF
clone size: NA; D gene: NA; J gene: TRBJ2-7; V gene: TRBV20-1; CDR3 DNA: TGCAGTGCTGGCCGGGTATCCGAGCAGTACTTC; CDR3 protein: CSAGRVSEQYF
clone size: NA; D gene: TRBD1; J gene: TRBJ2-1; V gene: TRBV7-9; CDR3 DNA: TGTGCCAGCAGCTTTAGGGGACAGGGGGTAAATGAGCAGTTCTTC; CDR3 protein: CASSFRGQGVNEQFF
clone size: NA; D gene: NA; J gene: TRBJ1-6; V gene: TRBV12-3/TRBV12-4; CDR3 DNA: TGTGCCAGCAGTTTTCGTAATTCACCCCTCCACTTT; CDR3 protein: CASSFRNSPLHF
clone size: NA; D gene: TRBD1; J gene: TRBJ1-4; V gene: TRBV5-1; CDR3 DNA: TGCGCCAGCAGCTTAGAGGGGGCGCCCCTAAATGAAAAACTGTTTTTT; CDR3 protein: CASSLEGAPLNEKLFF
clone size: NA; D gene: NA; J gene: TRBJ2-1; V gene: TRBV19; CDR3 DNA: TGTGCCAGTAGTCCCCTGGACAGAAACTACAATGAGCAGTTCTTC; CDR3 protein: CASSPLDRNYNEQFF
clone size: NA; D gene: NA; J gene: TRBJ2-1; V gene: TRBV7-3; CDR3 DNA: TGTGCCAGCAGCTTATCTTCGACAGGTCGGAATGAGCAGTTCTTC; CDR3 protein: CASSLSSTGRNEQFF
clone size: NA; D gene: TRBD2; J gene: TRBJ2-3; V gene: TRBV6-5; CDR3 DNA: TGTGCCAGCCGGACCGGGGGGAGCACAGATACGCAGTATTTT; CDR3 protein: CASRTGGSTDTQYF
clone size: NA; D gene: NA; J gene: TRBJ2-2; V gene: TRBV4-3; CDR3 DNA: TGCGCCAGCAGCCACTCCGGGACACGGAACACCGGGGAGCTGTTTTTT; CDR3 protein: CASSHSGTRNTGELFF
clone size: NA; D gene: NA; J gene: TRBJ2-2; V gene: TRBV29-1; CDR3 DNA: TGCAGCGTTGGGCTCAGTCAGGGAACCCCCGGGGAGCTGTTTTTT; CDR3 protein: CSVGLSQGTPGELFF
clone size: once; D gene: NA; J gene: TRBJ1-1; V gene: TRBV6-6; CDR3 DNA: TGTGCCAGCAGTCAACAGGGTGGAAACACTGAAGCTTTCTTT; CDR3 protein: CASSQQGGNTEAFF
clone size: NA; D gene: NA; J gene: TRBJ2-4; V gene: TRBV18; CDR3 DNA: TGTGCCAGCTCACCTCCCTGGTCCGCACTAGCCAAAAACATTCAGTACTTC; CDR3 protein: CASSPPWSALAKNIQYF
clone size: NA; D gene: NA; J gene: TRBJ2-5; V gene: TRBV4-3; CDR3 DNA: TGCGCCAGCAGCCAAGATGAGCCTGGACAGCAAGAGACCCAGTACTTC; CDR3 protein: CASSQDEPGQQETQYF
clone size: NA; D gene: TRBD2; J gene: TRBJ2-1; V gene: TRBV5-1; CDR3 DNA: TGCGCCAGCAGCCCGGACCGGGGCCTAGCGGGGCTAGGGGAGCAGTTCTTC; CDR3 protein: CASSPDRGLAGLGEQFF
clone size: NA; D gene: NA; J gene: TRBJ2-7; V gene: TRBV5-1; CDR3 DNA: TGCGCCAGCAGCACAGGGCGCGAGCAGTACTTC; CDR3 protein: CASSTGREQYF
clone size: NA; D gene: TRBD2; J gene: TRBJ2-2; V gene: TRBV7-3; CDR3 DNA: TGTGCCAGCAGCCCTCGGGGGGAGAGAACCGGGGAGCTGTTTTTT; CDR3 protein: CASSPRGERTGELFF
clone size: NA; D gene: TRBD2; J gene: TRBJ2-4; V gene: TRBV27; CDR3 DNA: TGTGCCAGCAGTTTCCGTGGGACTAGCGGGGCCCTCAAAGACATTCAGTACTTC; CDR3 protein: CASSFRGTSGALKDIQYF
clone size: NA; D gene: NA; J gene: TRBJ1-1; V gene: TRBV18; CDR3 DNA: TGTGCCAGCTCACCACCGGGAGGGGTGGCTGAAGCTTTCTTT; CDR3 protein: CASSPPGGVAEAFF
clone size: NA; D gene: NA; J gene: TRBJ2-7; V gene: TRBV9; CDR3 DNA: TGTGCCAGCAGCGTAGGTATGCAGGGGACCCCCTACGAGCAGTACTTC; CDR3 protein: CASSVGMQGTPYEQYF
clone size: once; D gene: TRBD1; J gene: TRBJ2-7; V gene: TRBV3-1/TRBV3-2; CDR3 DNA: TGTGCCAGCAGCATAGTGGGGCAGGGGGCGGATGAGCAGTACTTC; CDR3 protein: CASSIVGQGADEQYF
clone size: NA; D gene: NA; J gene: TRBJ2-5; V gene: TRBV5-4; CDR3 DNA: TGTGCCAGCAGCCTCGCGGGGGCGGGTGAGACCCAGTACTTC; CDR3 protein: CASSLAGAGETQYF
clone size: NA; D gene: NA; J gene: TRBJ1-6; V gene: TRBV6-2/TRBV6-3; CDR3 DNA: TGTGCCAGCAGTTACGACAGCCCGCACTATAATTCACCCCTCCACTTT; CDR3 protein: CASSYDSPHYNSPLHF
clone size: NA; D gene: TRBD1; J gene: TRBJ2-2; V gene: TRBV3-1/TRBV3-2; CDR3 DNA: TGTGCCAGCAGCCCCCTCATTTCGGGACAGATCACCTCGAACACCGGGGAGCTGTTTTTT; CDR3 protein: CASSPLISGQITSNTGELFF